Following are 20 T cell receptor beta chains from one sample sequenced in a study of shared clonotypes between healthy human individuals. Only in-frame clones appear in the TCRdb table, and some are missing; sequencing was by immunoSEQ multiplex PCR. The sample yields 450,000 to 600,000 clones, around 80% seen once. Sequenced material: PBMCs. Receptors originate from a middle-aged woman in good health. Some clones in this sample may be carry-over from other donors' samples.

About this clone: Other DNA sequences in this specimen translate into the identical CDR3. This chain joins TRBV5-1 and TRBJ2-3; tentatively, D is TRBD1 (5 bases). V gave up 0 bases and J gave up 0 bases, with 8 bases separating them. CDR3 length: 15 residues. Germline-derived CDR1 and CDR2 are SGHRS and YFSETQ. The CDR3 DNA reads TGCGCCAGCAGCTTGGACTCAGGGAGCACAGATACGCAGTATTTT. It encodes CASSLDSGSTDTQYF.

This sequence joins TRBV6-6 and TRBJ2-1; D gene unclear. The CDR3 consists of 16 residues. V lost 0 bases and J 0 bases, leaving 9 bases between the germline ends. Germline V gives CDR1 MNHNY, CDR2 SVGAGI (reference sequence). The CDR3 sequence: CASSYSRPGSYNEQFF. CDR3 sequence (DNA): TGTGCCAGCAGTTACTCGAGACCGGGCTCCTACAATGAGCAGTTCTTC.

CDR3 in DNA: TGTGCCAGCAGTCCGGGGACTAGCTCCGGCAATGAGCAGTTCTTC. Protein product: CASSPGTSSGNEQFF. The chain employs TRBV6-5 and TRBJ2-1; 9 bases map to TRBD2. The V segment lost 5 bases and the J segment 6 bases; nucleotides outside the gene matches: 8. The CDR3 is 15 residues long. Germline CDR1 is MNHEY and CDR2 is SVGAGI.

The chain couples TRBV10-3 to TRBJ2-7; TRBD2 aligns across 11 bases. From germline, CDR1 is ENHRY and CDR2 SYGVKD. The CDR3 loop spans 15 amino acids. V shed 11 bases, J shed 3 bases, and the junction held 12 bases outside the gene matches. CDR3 loop: CASISGRARSYEQYF. Here the CDR3 DNA reads TGTGCCTCGATTAGCGGGAGGGCCCGGAGCTACGAGCAGTACTTC.

This clone was picked up a small number of times. The chain carries TRBV7-8 and TRBJ1-2; perhaps TRBD1 as D (6 bases). Trimming cost V 2 bases and J 6 bases, with 10 bases left between them. The CDR3 is made up of 13 amino acids. The V gene's germline CDR1 is SGHVS and CDR2 FQNEAQ. The CDR3 coding sequence is TGTGCCAGCAGCTTATGGACAGAGGATGGCTACACCTTC. Encoded protein: CASSLWTEDGYTF.

The chain couples TRBV2 to TRBJ1-2, with unresolved D. The V and J ends lost 2 bases and 7 bases respectively, with 23 bases between them. Germline CDR1 is SNHLY and CDR2 is FYNNEI. This CDR3 is 17 amino acids long. CDR3 loop: CASSESSAQQLRSGYTF. As DNA, the CDR3 is TGTGCCAGCAGTGAATCTTCGGCACAGCAGCTTCGATCTGGCTACACCTTC.

J is TRBJ2-1 and V is TRBV7-3; maybe TRBD1 (5 bases). The CDR3 is made up of 16 amino acids. The ends were cut back, 1 base at V and 2 bases at J, with 12 bases in the middle. Germline V gene sequence: CDR1 SGHTA, CDR2 FQGTGA. The CDR3 region is CASSLNPQGPYNEQFF. CDR3 nucleotides: TGTGCCAGCAGCTTAAATCCCCAGGGTCCCTACAATGAGCAGTTCTTC.

This rearrangement joins TRBV2 to TRBJ1-4, with D hard to call. Trimming cost V 5 bases and J 6 bases, with 10 bases left between them. CDR3 length: 13 amino acids. Germline V CDR1 and CDR2: SNHLY, FYNNEI. CDR3 loop: CASSTENYEKLFF. CDR3 DNA sequence: TGTGCCAGCAGTACAGAGAATTATGAAAAACTGTTTTTT.

This rearrangement joins TRBV7-8 to TRBJ2-2; 12 bases line up with TRBD2. Germline CDR1 SGHVS, CDR2 FQNEAQ. Germline trimming cut 5 bases from V and 6 bases from J; bases unmatched to any gene: 4. There are 15 residues in the CDR3. The CDR3 sequence: CASSPTSGRAGELFF. The CDR3 DNA follows: TGTGCCAGCAGCCCGACTAGCGGGAGAGCCGGGGAGCTGTTTTTT.

The chain employs TRBV7-9 and TRBJ2-3; a weak D match, TRBD2 (7 bases). CDR1 is SEHNR and CDR2 is FQNEAQ in the germline V gene (reference sequence). The CDR3 sequence is 18 residues long. V lost 5 bases and J lost 0, with 21 bases in between. The DNA for the CDR3 is TGTGCCAGCAGCCGAATCGGGGGGCCTTCAATTAGCACAGATACGCAGTATTTT. This encodes CASSRIGGPSISTDTQYF.

The chain combines TRBV27 with TRBJ1-1; D ambiguous. V was cut by 4 bases and J by 1 base, with 7 bases left in between. The V gene's germline CDR1 is MNHEY and CDR2 SMNVEV (reference sequence). This CDR3 contains 13 residues. CDR3 sequence reads: CASSSRGNTEAFF. The CDR3 DNA sequence: TGTGCCAGCAGTTCCCGGGGGAACACTGAAGCTTTCTTT.

This chain joins TRBV7-9 and TRBJ2-2; a weak D match, TRBD2 (5 bases). The CDR3 is made up of 14 amino acids. V was shortened by 0 bases and J by 7 bases, with 9 bases between the two germline ends. Germline-derived CDR1 and CDR2 are SEHNR and FQNEAQ (reference sequence). The CDR3 nucleotides are TGTGCCAGCAGCTTAGCGGGAGACCACGGGGAGCTGTTTTTT. Its translation: CASSLAGDHGELFF.

The V gene is TRBV7-9, the J gene TRBJ2-3; TRBD1 or TRBD2 may be the D gene (5 bases each). Per germline, CDR1 SEHNR and CDR2 FQNEAQ (reference sequence). With 5 bases removed from V and 1 base from J, the gap between germline ends came to 10 bases. This CDR3 has 14 residues. The chain's CDR3 is CASSKGTGTDTQYF. CDR3 nucleotide sequence: TGTGCCAGCAGCAAAGGGACGGGCACAGATACGCAGTATTTT.

About this clone itself: One end of the junction varies from germline; a read error may be responsible. The V and J genes are TRBV7-7 and TRBJ2-5; TRBD1 might be the D (6 bases). The CDR3 length is 14 residues. Germline loops: CDR1 SSHAT, CDR2 FNYEAQ (reference sequence). As DNA, the CDR3 is TGTGCTAGCAGCAAGTCAGGGGCGTCGGAGACCCAGTACTTC. It translates to CASSKSGASETQYF.

This clone appeared many times. The gene calls are TRBV6-1 and TRBJ1-2; D unclear. V was trimmed by 3 bases and J by 6 bases, leaving 8 bases between them. CDR1 MNHNS and CDR2 SASEGT come from the germline V gene. This CDR3 comprises 12 residues. CDR3: CASSDPPHGYTF. The CDR3 DNA reads TGTGCCAGCAGTGACCCTCCACATGGCTACACCTTC.

The rearrangement joins TRBV28 to TRBJ1-5, with D possibly matching TRBD1 (5 bases). The CDR3 is made up of 14 amino acids. Looked up from germline, CDR1 is MDHEN and CDR2 is SYDVKM. V was pared by 5 bases and J by 4 bases, with 12 bases between. The CDR3 loop reads CASSPGLQNQPQHF. The CDR3 DNA sequence: TGTGCCAGCAGTCCGGGACTGCAGAATCAGCCCCAGCATTTT. Variable domain in full (rest from reference TRBV28 and TRBJ1-5): DVKVTQSSRYLVKRTGEKVFLECVQDMDHENMFWYRQDPGLGLRLIYFSYDVKMKEKGDIPEGYSVSREKKERFSLILESASTNQTSMYLCASSPGLQNQPQHFGDGTRLSIL.

This chain joins TRBV7-9 and TRBJ2-3, with 10 bases matching TRBD2. Per germline, CDR1 SEHNR and CDR2 FQNEAQ (reference sequence). The CDR3 contains 16 residues. Germline trimming cut 5 bases from V and 4 bases from J; bases unmatched to any gene: 9. The CDR3 is CASSRGLAGEADTQYF. CDR3 sequence (DNA): TGTGCCAGCAGCCGCGGTCTAGCGGGAGAAGCAGATACGCAGTATTTT.

The gene calls are TRBV7-9 and TRBJ2-7, with a weak D call TRBD2 (5 bases). V was shortened by 1 base and J by 7 bases, with 14 bases between the two germline ends. This CDR3 is built from 14 residues. CDR1 and CDR2 (germline): SEHNR, FQNEAQ (reference sequence). CDR3 nucleotide sequence: TGTGCCAGCAGCTTAGTGGGTGGGCCGGGAGAGCAGTACTTC. Its translation is CASSLVGGPGEQYF.

The V gene is TRBV5-4, the J gene TRBJ2-7, with TRBD1 identical over 10 bases. Trimming cost V 3 bases and J 4 bases; bases outside gene matches: 4. This CDR3 comprises 14 residues. From germline, CDR1 is SGHNT and CDR2 YYREEE (reference sequence). CDR3 in DNA: TGTGCCAGCAGCTCACGGGACAGGGGATACGAGCAGTACTTC. The encoded protein is CASSSRDRGYEQYF.

This clone showed up just once. V is TRBV9 and J is TRBJ2-3; no clear D. The CDR3 is made up of 15 amino acids. From germline, CDR1 is SGDLS and CDR2 YYNGEE. V was clipped by 0 bases and J by 3 bases, with 11 bases between them. The CDR3 sequence is CASSVVGALTDTQYF. The CDR3 nucleotides read TGTGCCAGCAGCGTAGTGGGCGCTTTAACAGATACGCAGTATTTT.